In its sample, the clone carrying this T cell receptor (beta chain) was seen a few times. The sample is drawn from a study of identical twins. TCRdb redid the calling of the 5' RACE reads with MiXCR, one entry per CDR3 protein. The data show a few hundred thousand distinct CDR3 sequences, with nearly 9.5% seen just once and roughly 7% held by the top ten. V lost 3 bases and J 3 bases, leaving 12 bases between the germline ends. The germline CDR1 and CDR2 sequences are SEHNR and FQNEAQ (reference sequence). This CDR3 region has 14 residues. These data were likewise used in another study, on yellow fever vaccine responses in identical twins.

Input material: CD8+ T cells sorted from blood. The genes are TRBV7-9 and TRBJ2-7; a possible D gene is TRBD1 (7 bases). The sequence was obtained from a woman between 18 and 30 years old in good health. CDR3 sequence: CASSFGRGDYEQYF. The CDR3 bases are TGTGCCAGCAGCTTTGGCAGGGGGGACTACGAGCAGTACTTC.